The T cell receptor beta chain described here comes from a study of T cell responses to AZD1222 COVID-19 vaccine. Repertoires were generated with immunoSEQ multiplex PCR, while TCRdb's copy carries only in-frame clones and drops some. This table has around 110,000 clones, 75% to 90% appearing once. On this clone itself: Antigen unknown.

This CDR3 is built from 14 residues. Germline V lookup: CDR1 LNHDA, CDR2 SQIVND (reference sequence). Trimming cost V 5 bases and J 4 bases; bases outside gene matches: 5. General study results and limits: Clonal diversity may have been underestimated in mostly white British donors. CD4 TCRs linked to vaccination spanned spike, dominating at 160-218 and 743-854. Only a handful of people who got AZD1222 tested seropositive at baseline.

The genes are TRBV19 and TRBJ2-1, with 7 positions matching TRBD1. Sequencing used peripheral blood, obtained on day 0 of MenACWY control vaccination. The TCR comes from an adult in good health. Here the CDR3 DNA reads TGTGCCAGTAGTTCGCTGACAGGGTACAATGAGCAGTTCTTC. Translating it yields CASSSLTGYNEQFF.